The clone carrying this TCR beta chain was recorded once. The study assigned cohorts using participant-reported clinical history. Per germline, CDR1 SGHDN and CDR2 FVKESK. V lost 5 bases and J lost 3; bases outside the gene matches: 6. The CDR3 consists of 14 residues. The data were obtained in a study of blood T cell repertoires in COVID-19. For the study at large: Sites in the United States, Italy and Spain provided acute and convalescent COVID-19 samples. PBMCs, B-cell-depleted T cells, or T cells were the source of the cDNA or gDNA that made up the material.

Sequencing was performed with immunoSEQ multiplex PCR; in TCRdb, only in-frame clones are kept and a portion is missing. Of a few hundred thousand clones listed, around 90% were seen once; the top ten hold 1.2%. The sequenced sample consisted of PBMCs or T cells enriched from blood (not recorded which). The chain couples TRBV14 to TRBJ1-1; TRBD1 agrees at 7 bases. The clonotype was recovered from a human donor in a cohort exposed to, infected with or recovered from COVID-19 (not recorded which). The donor label of this sample is uncertain. CDR3: CASSNDRADTEAFF. CDR3 sequence (DNA): TGTGCCAGCAGCAACGACAGGGCGGACACTGAAGCTTTCTTT.